What follows are 29 T cell receptor beta chains derived from one specimen sequenced in a study of T cells in Graves' hyperthyroidism and ophthalmopathy. There were TCR beta CDR3 regions amplified from RNA transcripts. First-round RT-PCR of the TCR CDR3 relied on the HTBI primer set. TCRdb redid the calling of the multiplex PCR reads with MiXCR, one entry per CDR3 protein. Here the sample spans 300,000 to 400,000 distinct CDR3 sequences, under 20% being singletons. The source material was blood. Every receptor here comes from a young man with Graves' ophthalmopathy.

The V call is TRBV7-6, the J call TRBJ1-1; no reliable D call. Trimming removed 5 bases from V and 0 bases from J, with 7 bases in between. The CDR3 contains 13 residues. CDR1 is SGHVS and CDR2 is FNYEAQ in the germline V gene. The CDR3 loop is CASSRSLNTEAFF. The CDR3 nucleotides read TGTGCCAGCAGCCGGTCTCTGAACACTGAAGCTTTCTTT.

This clonotype was recorded many times. The rearrangement links TRBV11-2 to TRBJ2-5; D unclear. CDR3 length equals 13 residues. Trimming took 1 base from V and 3 from J, leaving 6 bases between them. Germline values: CDR1 SGHAT, CDR2 FQNNGV. The CDR3 coding sequence is TGTGCCAGCAGCTTAGGGGGTAAAGAGACCCAGTACTTC. Amino acid sequence: CASSLGGKETQYF.

This clonotype was seen at least ten times. The V gene is TRBV20-1, the J gene TRBJ1-2, with a weak D call TRBD1 (6 bases). This CDR3 spans 14 amino acids. Germline CDR1 DFQATT, CDR2 SNEGSKA (reference sequence). The V end was cut by 6 bases, the J end by 4 bases, with 18 bases between. The CDR3 is CSATSQGVSYGYTF. The CDR3 nucleotides are TGCAGTGCCACCTCACAGGGTGTCAGCTATGGCTACACCTTC.

A few counts support this clonotype. The genes are TRBV6-6 and TRBJ2-7; 16 bases are shared with TRBD2. There are 20 residues in the CDR3. V shed 0 bases and J 1 base; nucleotides not matched to a gene: 9. The V gene's germline CDR1 is MNHNY and CDR2 SVGAGI (reference sequence). The CDR3, as DNA: TGTGCCAGCAGTTACTCTCCGGGACTAGCGGGGGGGATCGAATCCTACGAGCAGTACTTC. As protein: CASSYSPGLAGGIESYEQYF.

This clonotype was recorded at least ten times. This chain joins TRBV20-1 and TRBJ2-1; TRBD2 matches at 10 bases. The CDR3 sequence is 14 residues long. CDR1 and CDR2 from the germline V gene are DFQATT and SNEGSKA (reference sequence). Trimming at V came to 7 bases and at J to 7 bases, leaving 10 bases not matched to a gene. CDR3 sequence: CSGVGPSGGNEQFF. Here the CDR3 DNA reads TGCAGTGGCGTGGGGCCTAGCGGGGGAAATGAGCAGTTCTTC.

The chain employs TRBV25-1 and TRBJ1-6; 7 bases are shared with TRBD1. Trimming cost V 8 bases and J 7 bases; bases outside gene matches: 11. Germline V lookup: CDR1 MGHDK, CDR2 SYGVNS. This CDR3 region has 15 residues. The chain's CDR3 is CASGKWDSPNSPLHF. CDR3 coding DNA: TGTGCCAGCGGAAAATGGGACAGCCCAAATTCACCCCTCCACTTT.

This clonotype has only a few counts. The chain joins TRBV2 to TRBJ1-6; TRBD1 might be the D (6 bases). The CDR3 loop spans 14 amino acids. CDR1 is SNHLY and CDR2 is FYNNEI in the germline V gene. Trimming took off 9 bases at V and 2 bases at J, with 11 bases between the two ends. CDR3 residues: CARGGGTYNSPLHF. The DNA of the CDR3 is TGTGCCAGGGGGGGGGGCACCTATAATTCACCCCTCCACTTT.

Ten or more counts support this clonotype. This chain links TRBV11-2 with TRBJ1-2; no reliable D call. The germline gives CDR1 SGHAT, CDR2 FQNNGV. Trimming pared 0 bases from V and 2 bases from J, leaving 10 bases between. This CDR3 region has 15 residues. The DNA of the CDR3 is TGTGCCAGCAGCTTAGATCTCAGAGAGAACTATGGCTACACCTTC. It codes for CASSLDLRENYGYTF.

This clonotype was seen once. The V and J genes are TRBV12-3 or TRBV12-4 and TRBJ1-5, with D possibly matching TRBD1 (6 bases). The CDR3 length is 15 residues. V was pared by 5 bases and J by 7 bases, with 18 bases between. This chain's CDR3 is CASSEGSGASQPQHF. CDR3 in DNA: TGTGCCAGCAGTGAGGGGTCGGGGGCAAGCCAGCCCCAGCATTTT.

The gene calls are TRBV20-1 and TRBJ2-1; perhaps TRBD1 as D (5 bases). V was pared by 3 bases and J by 13 bases, with 13 bases between. Germline values: CDR1 DFQATT, CDR2 SNEGSKA (reference sequence). The CDR3 has 11 residues. As DNA, the CDR3 is TGCAGTGCTAGTTCTGACAGTCCACAGTTCTTC. Its translation: CSASSDSPQFF.

The chain couples TRBV18 to TRBJ1-1; TRBD1 might be the D (6 bases). This CDR3 has 14 residues. Germline values: CDR1 KGHSH, CDR2 LQKENI. V lost 5 bases and J lost 0, with 10 bases in between. In DNA, the CDR3 is TGTGCCAGCTCAGACCCAGGGGTGAACACTGAAGCTTTCTTT. Translating gives CASSDPGVNTEAFF.

This clonotype was recorded at least ten times. The chain uses TRBV5-1 and TRBJ2-7, with D maybe TRBD2 (5 bases). The length of the CDR3 is 15 residues. The V and J ends lost 4 bases and 6 bases respectively, with 20 bases between them. The germline V gene has CDR1 SGHRS and CDR2 YFSETQ. In DNA, the CDR3 is TGCGCCAGCAGCCCCGCTATATCCCCAGCGGTCGAGCAGTACTTC. Protein product: CASSPAISPAVEQYF.

This clonotype appeared a few times. V gene TRBV10-1 combines with J gene TRBJ2-2; no firm D call. There are 13 residues in the CDR3. V gave up 3 bases and J gave up 1 base, with 3 bases separating them. Germline assignment: CDR1 WNHNN and CDR2 SYGVQD (reference sequence). Here the CDR3 reads CASSERNTGELFF. In DNA, the CDR3 is TGCGCCAGCAGTGAACGGAACACCGGGGAGCTGTTTTTT.

This clonotype showed up many times. The chain combines TRBV29-1 with TRBJ1-1; maybe TRBD1 (6 bases). Germline V gene lookup returns CDR1 SQVTM and CDR2 ANQGSEA. V was trimmed by 3 bases and J by 4 bases, leaving 12 bases between them. The CDR3 is 13 amino acids. This CDR3 is CSVDSGAGTEAFF. CDR3 DNA sequence: TGCAGCGTTGACTCAGGGGCTGGCACTGAAGCTTTCTTT.

There are many counts of this clonotype. V gene TRBV2 combines with J gene TRBJ2-1, with 8 bases identical to TRBD2. The ends lost 6 bases at V and 8 bases at J; junction bases unmatched: 9. The CDR3 totals 14 residues. The germline CDR1 and CDR2 sequences are SNHLY and FYNNEI. CDR3 in amino acids: CASRNSGGTDEQFF. CDR3 DNA: TGTGCCAGCAGGAACTCGGGAGGGACGGATGAGCAGTTCTTC.

This clonotype has only a few counts. The rearrangement uses TRBV7-9 and TRBJ2-3, with 12 bases aligning to TRBD2. The CDR3 totals 19 residues. Trimming cost V 4 bases and J 4 bases; bases outside gene matches: 15. The germline gives CDR1 SEHNR, CDR2 FQNEAQ (reference sequence). The CDR3: CASSSGRLAGGPGSDTQYF. CDR3 in DNA: TGTGCCAGCAGCTCAGGGCGGCTAGCGGGGGGGCCTGGGTCAGATACGCAGTATTTT.

This clonotype was seen a few times. This chain uses TRBV6-1 with TRBJ1-5; 9 bases are a match to TRBD1. The J segment lost 6 bases and the V segment lost 4 bases, leaving 4 bases of the junction unmatched. The CDR3 is made up of 14 amino acids. Germline V CDR1 and CDR2: MNHNS, SASEGT. Here the CDR3 reads CASSVTGGTQPQHF. The CDR3 nucleotides are TGTGCCAGCAGTGTAACAGGGGGCACTCAGCCCCAGCATTTT.

This sequence joins TRBV2 and TRBJ2-5; D is undetermined. V was cut by 10 bases and J by 9 bases, with 9 bases left in between. This CDR3 is built from 9 residues. CDR1 SNHLY and CDR2 FYNNEI come from the germline V gene. CDR3 DNA: TGTGCCACTCGGATGGCCCAGTACTTC. As protein: CATRMAQYF.

This clonotype was seen at least ten times. V is TRBV5-1 and J is TRBJ1-1; 8 nucleotides line up with TRBD1. Per germline, CDR1 SGHRS and CDR2 YFSETQ. The junction had 2 bases not matched to a gene; V was cut back by 2 bases and J by 5 bases. The CDR3 has 13 residues. Here the CDR3 reads CASSLQGETEAFF. In DNA form, the CDR3 reads TGCGCCAGCAGCTTACAGGGGGAAACTGAAGCTTTCTTT.

This clonotype was seen a few times. This chain uses TRBV4-1 with TRBJ1-3; no reliable D call. CDR1 and CDR2 from the germline V gene are MGHRA and YSYEKL. The CDR3 totals 16 residues. V was cut by 0 bases and J by 0 bases, with 9 bases left in between. CDR3 nucleotide sequence: TGCGCCAGCAGCCAAGATGAGGCAGACTCTGGAAACACCATATATTTT. Amino acid sequence: CASSQDEADSGNTIYF.

This clonotype was observed at least ten times. The V gene is TRBV28, the J gene TRBJ2-5, with TRBD2 matching over 8 bases. Looked up from germline, CDR1 is MDHEN and CDR2 is SYDVKM. This CDR3 contains 16 residues. V was pared by 4 bases and J by 3 bases, with 10 bases of the junction left unmatched. CDR3 coding DNA: TGTGCCAGCAGTTCCCCGAGGGGCGGGGGGAAAGAGACCCAGTACTTC. It is translated as CASSSPRGGGKETQYF.

V usage is TRBV6-9 and J usage is TRBJ2-3, with D maybe TRBD1 (6 bases). CDR1 and CDR2 (germline): MNHGY, SVAAGI. The CDR3 consists of 17 residues. V lost 0 bases and J 5 bases, leaving 18 bases between the germline ends. The CDR3 region is CASSYSTGSRLLDTQYF. The CDR3 DNA reads as TGTGCCAGCAGTTATTCTACAGGGTCGAGGTTATTAGATACGCAGTATTTT.

The table lists this clonotype with a count of one. The chain links TRBV2 to TRBJ1-5; D possibly corresponds to TRBD1 (6 bases). The CDR3 has 14 residues. V gave up 2 bases and J gave up 5 bases, with 10 bases separating them. CDR1 and CDR2 (germline): SNHLY, FYNNEI. Here the CDR3 DNA reads TGTGCCAGCAGTGAATCGGGGGCGCATCAGCCCCAGCATTTT. This gives the protein CASSESGAHQPQHF.

This clonotype came up many times. This rearrangement joins TRBV6-2 or TRBV6-3 to TRBJ2-3; 8 bases match TRBD2. The trim removed 7 bases at V and 4 bases at J, leaving 7 bases unmatched. The germline CDR1 and CDR2 sequences are MNHEY and SVGEGT. This CDR3 region has 14 residues. The CDR3 nucleotides read TGTGCCAGCATACCCGGGGGGGCTCCAGATACGCAGTATTTT. It specifies CASIPGGAPDTQYF.

This clonotype has ten or more counts. The chain recombines TRBV7-9 with TRBJ2-1; 9 bases are a match to TRBD1. V gave up 5 bases and J gave up 7 bases; unmatched junction bases: 12. Germline V gives CDR1 SEHNR, CDR2 FQNEAQ (reference sequence). The length of the CDR3 is 16 residues. CDR3 sequence (DNA): TGTGCCAGCAGCAGAACCGGGACAGGGCTGGGGAATGAGCAGTTCTTC. It codes for CASSRTGTGLGNEQFF.

The rearrangement joins TRBV3-1 to TRBJ2-2; unclear D gene. Per germline, CDR1 LGHDT and CDR2 YNNKEL (reference sequence). V dropped 1 base and J dropped 4 bases, with 7 bases sitting between them. The CDR3 loop spans 14 amino acids. The DNA for the CDR3 is TGTGCCAGCAGCCAAGGAAGGCTCACCGGGGAGCTGTTTTTT. It translates to CASSQGRLTGELFF. The whole variable domain, remainder taken from reference TRBV3-1 and TRBJ2-2, is DTAVSQTPKYLVTQMGNDKSIKCEQNLGHDTMYWYKQDSKKFLKIMFSYNNKELIINETVPNRFSPKSPDKAHLNLHINSLELGDSAVYFCASSQGRLTGELFFGEGSRLTVL.

This clonotype was seen many times. The chain joins TRBV20-1 to TRBJ2-1, with TRBD1 matching over 10 bases. The CDR3 consists of 17 residues. Germline CDR1 is DFQATT and CDR2 is SNEGSKA (reference sequence). DNA of the CDR3: TGCAGCCCTTCGGGACAGGGGACTTCACGCCTCTACAATGAGCAGTTCTTC. As protein: CSPSGQGTSRLYNEQFF.

This clonotype has a count of ten or more. This sequence joins TRBV6-1 and TRBJ1-6; unclear D gene. This CDR3 has 15 amino acids. Between the trimmed V and J ends, which lost 8 bases and 0 bases, there was a span of 11 bases. Germline V gene sequence: CDR1 MNHNS, CDR2 SASEGT. The CDR3 bases are TGTGCCAGCCATAGTACAAGCTCCTATAATTCACCCCTCCACTTT. Protein: CASHSTSSYNSPLHF.

The table lists this clonotype with many counts. CDR3 nucleotide sequence: TGCAGTGCCACCAAGAGAGGGCAGGGGTCCTACGAGCAGTACTTC. It specifies CSATKRGQGSYEQYF. J is TRBJ2-7 and V is TRBV20-1; a weak D match, TRBD1 (6 bases). This CDR3 spans 15 amino acids. V lost 6 bases and J lost 1, with 19 bases in between. Germline V lookup: CDR1 DFQATT, CDR2 SNEGSKA (reference sequence).